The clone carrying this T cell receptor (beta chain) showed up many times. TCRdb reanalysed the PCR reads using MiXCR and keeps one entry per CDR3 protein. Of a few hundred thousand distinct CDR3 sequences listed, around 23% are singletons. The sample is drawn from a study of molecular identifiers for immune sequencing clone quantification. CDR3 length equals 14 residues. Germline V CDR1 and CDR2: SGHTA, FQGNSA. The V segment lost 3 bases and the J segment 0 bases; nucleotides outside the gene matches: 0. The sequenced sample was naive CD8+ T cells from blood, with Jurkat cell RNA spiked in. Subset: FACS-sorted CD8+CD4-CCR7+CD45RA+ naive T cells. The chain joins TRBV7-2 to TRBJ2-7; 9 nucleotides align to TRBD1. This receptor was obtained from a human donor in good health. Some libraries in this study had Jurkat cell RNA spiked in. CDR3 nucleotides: TGTGCCAGCAGCTTGGACAGGGGCTCCTACGAGCAGTACTTC. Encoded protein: CASSLDRGSYEQYF.